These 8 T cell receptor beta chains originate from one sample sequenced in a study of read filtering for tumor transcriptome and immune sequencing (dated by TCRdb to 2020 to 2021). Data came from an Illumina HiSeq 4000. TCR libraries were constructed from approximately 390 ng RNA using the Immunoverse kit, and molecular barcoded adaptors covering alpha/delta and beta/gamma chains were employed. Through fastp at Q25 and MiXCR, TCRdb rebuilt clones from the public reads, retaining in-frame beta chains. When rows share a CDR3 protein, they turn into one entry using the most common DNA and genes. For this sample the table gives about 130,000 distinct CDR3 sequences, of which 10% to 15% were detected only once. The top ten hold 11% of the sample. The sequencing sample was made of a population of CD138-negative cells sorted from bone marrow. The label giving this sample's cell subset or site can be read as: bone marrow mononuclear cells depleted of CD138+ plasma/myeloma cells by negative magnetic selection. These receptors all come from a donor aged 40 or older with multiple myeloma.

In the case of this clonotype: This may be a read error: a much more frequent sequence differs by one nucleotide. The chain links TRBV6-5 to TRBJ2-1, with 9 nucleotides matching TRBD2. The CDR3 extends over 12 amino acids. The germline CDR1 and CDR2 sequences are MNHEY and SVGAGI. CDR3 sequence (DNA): TGTGCCTGCAGTTACTCGGCGGGAGGGGAGGTCTTC. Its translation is CACSYSAGGEVF.

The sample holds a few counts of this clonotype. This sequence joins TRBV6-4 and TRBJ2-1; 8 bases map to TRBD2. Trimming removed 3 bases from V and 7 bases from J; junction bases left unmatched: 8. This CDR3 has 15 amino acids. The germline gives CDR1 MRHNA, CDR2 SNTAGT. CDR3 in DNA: TGTGCCAGCAGTGAAGCGGGGGCCGGTACTAATGAGCAGTTCTTC. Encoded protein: CASSEAGAGTNEQFF.

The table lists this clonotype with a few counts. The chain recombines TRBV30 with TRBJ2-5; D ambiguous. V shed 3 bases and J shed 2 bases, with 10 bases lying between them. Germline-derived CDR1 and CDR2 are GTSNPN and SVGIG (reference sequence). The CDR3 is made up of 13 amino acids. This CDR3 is CAWSANLQETQYF. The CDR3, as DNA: TGTGCCTGGAGCGCAAACTTACAAGAGACCCAGTACTTC.

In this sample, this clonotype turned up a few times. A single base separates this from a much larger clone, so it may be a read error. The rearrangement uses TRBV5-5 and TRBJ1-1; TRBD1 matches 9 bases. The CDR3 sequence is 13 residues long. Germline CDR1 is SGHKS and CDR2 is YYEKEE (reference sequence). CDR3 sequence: CASNLDRGTEAFF. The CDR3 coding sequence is TGTGCCAGCAACTTGGACAGGGGCACTGAAGCTTTCTTT.

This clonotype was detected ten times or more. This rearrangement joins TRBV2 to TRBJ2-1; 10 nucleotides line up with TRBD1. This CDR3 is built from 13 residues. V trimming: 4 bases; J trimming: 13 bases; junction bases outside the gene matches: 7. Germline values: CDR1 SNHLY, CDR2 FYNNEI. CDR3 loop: CASSARQGARQFF. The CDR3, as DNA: TGTGCCAGCAGTGCACGACAGGGGGCTCGACAGTTCTTC.

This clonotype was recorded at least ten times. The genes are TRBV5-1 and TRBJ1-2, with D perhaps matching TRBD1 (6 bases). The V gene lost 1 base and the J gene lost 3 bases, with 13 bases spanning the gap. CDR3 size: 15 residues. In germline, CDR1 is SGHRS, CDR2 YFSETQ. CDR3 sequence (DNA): TGCGCCAGCAGCTTGCAAACAGGGACACACTATGGCTACACCTTC. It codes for CASSLQTGTHYGYTF.

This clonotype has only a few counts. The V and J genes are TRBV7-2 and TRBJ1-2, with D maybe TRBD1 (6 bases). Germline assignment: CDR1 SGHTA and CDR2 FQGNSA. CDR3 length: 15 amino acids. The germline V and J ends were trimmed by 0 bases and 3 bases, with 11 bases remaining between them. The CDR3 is CASSLARGGDYGYTF. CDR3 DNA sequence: TGTGCCAGCAGCTTAGCTAGGGGGGGCGACTATGGCTACACCTTC.

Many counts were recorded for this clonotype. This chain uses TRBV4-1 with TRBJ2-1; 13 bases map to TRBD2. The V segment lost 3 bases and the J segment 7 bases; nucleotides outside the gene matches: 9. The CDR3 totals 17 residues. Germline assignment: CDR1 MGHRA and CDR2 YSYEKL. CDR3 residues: CASSHVGETSGGNEQFF. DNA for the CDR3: TGCGCCAGCAGCCACGTCGGTGAGACTAGCGGGGGGAATGAGCAGTTCTTC.